What follows are 21 T cell receptor beta chains derived from one specimen sequenced in a study of Graves' ophthalmopathy and Graves' hyperthyroidism. From RNA, the CDR3 regions of TCR beta chains were amplified and sequenced. First-round RT-PCR with HTBI primers preceded a second-round multiplex PCR. TCRdb reprocessed the multiplex PCR reads with MiXCR, giving one entry per CDR3 protein. The table has roughly 500,000 distinct CDR3 sequences, around 15% seen once; the top ten hold more than 8.5%. The sample consisted of blood. The receptors were sampled from a woman aged 25 to 45 with Graves' ophthalmopathy.

Points on this clonotype: A much larger clone sits a single nucleotide away, making a read error possible. The genes are TRBV12-3 or TRBV12-4 and TRBJ2-2; D may be TRBD1 (6 bases). The CDR3 sequence is 15 residues long. Trimming took 11 bases from V and 2 from J, leaving 18 bases between them. The CDR3 is CAGTQNGGNTGELFF. In DNA, the CDR3 is TGTGCCGGCACCCAAAATGGGGGCAACACCGGGGAGCTGTTTTTT.

This clonotype was picked up many times. V gene TRBV5-1 combines with J gene TRBJ1-6, with no clear D. Germline V CDR1 and CDR2: SGHRS, YFSETQ. V lost 0 bases to trimming and J lost 7 bases, with 11 bases between them. The CDR3 has 15 amino acids. Here the CDR3 reads CASSLEGGSNSPLHF. CDR3 in DNA: TGCGCCAGCAGCTTGGAAGGCGGATCGAATTCACCCCTCCACTTT.

This clonotype came up many times. The V gene is TRBV24-1, the J gene TRBJ1-5; TRBD1 matches at 9 bases. CDR3 length equals 16 residues. The germline V gene has CDR1 KGHDR and CDR2 SFDVKD. Trimming cost V 3 bases and J 4 bases; bases outside gene matches: 6. The CDR3 nucleotides are TGTGCCACCAGTGATGCCGGGACAGGGAGAAATCAGCCCCAGCATTTT. Translating gives CATSDAGTGRNQPQHF.

This clonotype was counted many times. The DNA for the CDR3 is TGTGCCAGCAGTAGGGACAGAGGACCCCAGCATTTT. Residues: CASSRDRGPQHF. The rearrangement joins TRBV6-2 or TRBV6-3 to TRBJ1-5, with 7 bases lining up with TRBD1. The CDR3 consists of 12 residues. Trimming took 5 bases from V and 10 from J; bases not matched to a gene: 5. The germline CDR1 and CDR2 sequences are MNHEY and SVGEGT.

Ten or more counts support this clonotype. The gene calls are TRBV4-2 and TRBJ2-7; 7 bases match TRBD2. CDR1 and CDR2 (germline): LGHNA, YNFKEQ. V shed 0 bases and J 6 bases; nucleotides not matched to a gene: 2. This CDR3 is built from 13 residues. CDR3 nucleotide sequence: TGTGCCAGCAGCCAAGATCGGGGGGTCGAGCAGTACTTC. It is translated as CASSQDRGVEQYF.

On this clonotype: Just one base apart from a much larger clone, this may be a read error. The chain recombines TRBV27 with TRBJ2-2; 8 bases fit TRBD1. The length of the CDR3 is 17 residues. From germline, CDR1 is MNHEY and CDR2 SMNVEV (reference sequence). J gave up 2 bases and V 7 bases, and 12 bases lay outside the gene matches. CDR3 in amino acids: CASTPLVDRVNTGELFF. CDR3 nucleotides: TGTGCCAGCACCCCTCTGGTGGACAGGGTTAACACCGGGGAGCTGTTTTTT.

The CDR3 DNA follows: TGTGCCAGTTTCCGGATACGATATGGCTACACCTTC. This sequence encodes CASFRIRYGYTF. This sequence joins TRBV19 and TRBJ1-2; D remains ambiguous. V was shortened by 8 bases and J by 5 bases, with 12 bases between the two germline ends. The CDR3 is 12 amino acids. Germline CDR1 and CDR2: LNHDA and SQIVND (reference sequence).

This clonotype was seen repeatedly, ten times or more. This CDR3 is CATTTGDGYEQYF. The CDR3 DNA reads TGCGCCACCACTACGGGGGACGGTTACGAGCAGTACTTC. The rearrangement links TRBV5-1 to TRBJ2-7; a weak D match, TRBD2 (6 bases). The germline V gene has CDR1 SGHRS and CDR2 YFSETQ. The CDR3 sequence is 13 residues long. The germline V and J ends were trimmed by 9 bases and 4 bases, with 17 bases remaining between them.

This clonotype has a count of ten or more. The chain carries TRBV6-5 and TRBJ2-2; TRBD2 matches 7 bases. CDR1 MNHEY and CDR2 SVGAGI come from the germline V gene. The CDR3 has 19 residues. J was trimmed by 0 bases and V by 4 bases; bases with no gene match: 14. The CDR3 is CASSWFGTNGPANTGELFF. In DNA form, the CDR3 reads TGTGCCAGCAGTTGGTTCGGGACTAACGGCCCCGCGAACACCGGGGAGCTGTTTTTT.

The rearrangement uses TRBV12-3 or TRBV12-4 and TRBJ1-1; TRBD1 aligns across 9 bases. V was clipped by 5 bases and J by 4 bases; unmatched bases: 5. The CDR3 runs 14 residues. The DNA for the CDR3 is TGTGCCAGCAGTACGACAGGGGGGATCACTGAAGCTTTCTTT. This encodes CASSTTGGITEAFF.

This clonotype was counted ten times or more. The genes are TRBV27 and TRBJ1-1; perhaps TRBD1 as D (5 bases). Germline V gene data show CDR1 as MNHEY and CDR2 as SMNVEV (reference sequence). This CDR3 has 16 residues. V was trimmed by 0 bases and J by 2 bases, leaving 13 bases between them. The CDR3, as DNA: TGTGCCAGCAGTTTATCCGGATCGGGGGTTAACACTGAAGCTTTCTTT. Translation gives CASSLSGSGVNTEAFF.

At least ten counts were recorded for this clonotype. V is TRBV12-3 or TRBV12-4 and J is TRBJ1-1; D is perhaps TRBD1 (5 bases). Trimming removed 3 bases at V and 2 bases at J, with 10 bases between. The CDR3 runs 14 residues. CDR3 nucleotide sequence: TGTGCCAGCAGTTTTGGGGGGGTTAACACTGAAGCTTTCTTT. Its translation: CASSFGGVNTEAFF.

The sample holds many counts of this clonotype. The CDR3 DNA sequence: TGTGCCAGCAGTCGTAGGGAGGGGACGAACACTGAAGCTTTCTTT. It codes for CASSRREGTNTEAFF. J is TRBJ1-1 and V is TRBV12-3 or TRBV12-4; D is possibly TRBD1 (5 bases). V was pared by 5 bases and J by 1 base, with 14 bases between. The CDR3 is made up of 15 amino acids.

This clonotype was counted ten times or more. The rearrangement uses TRBV11-2 and TRBJ1-6, with TRBD1 identical over 8 bases. The CDR3 runs to 15 residues. Germline V gives CDR1 SGHAT, CDR2 FQNNGV. With V trimmed by 1 base and J by 9 bases, 5 bases remained unmatched. In DNA, the CDR3 is TGTGCCAGCAGCTTAGGGACAGGGCTGGGTTCACCCCTCCACTTT. Amino acid sequence: CASSLGTGLGSPLHF.

Ten or more counts support this clonotype. The J gene is TRBJ2-1, the V gene TRBV15, with 8 bases lining up with TRBD1. This CDR3 is built from 15 residues. The ends lost 2 bases at V and 9 bases at J; junction bases unmatched: 9. CDR1 is LNHNV and CDR2 is YYDKDF in the germline V gene (reference sequence). Here the CDR3 DNA reads TGTGCCACCAGCAGAATCACCGGGACAGGAAGTGAGCAGTTCTTC. Translating it yields CATSRITGTGSEQFF.

This clonotype was recorded at least ten times. V is TRBV6-1 and J is TRBJ2-7, with TRBD1 matching 7 bases. Losses at the gene ends were 4 bases for V and 0 bases for J; bases not matched to a gene: 12. Germline CDR1 is MNHNS and CDR2 is SASEGT. The CDR3 consists of 17 residues. CDR3 protein: CASSAQLLRDSSYEQYF. The CDR3 DNA follows: TGTGCCAGCAGTGCACAGCTACTCCGGGACAGCTCCTACGAGCAGTACTTC.

The chain recombines TRBV24-1 with TRBJ2-2, with TRBD2 matching 13 bases. The CDR3 spans 18 residues. Germline-derived CDR1 and CDR2 are KGHDR and SFDVKD. The trim removed 5 bases at V and 2 bases at J, leaving 7 bases unmatched. In DNA, the CDR3 is TGTGCCACCAGTGGAAAACTAGCGGGAGGGCCAAACACCGGGGAGCTGTTTTTT. It translates to CATSGKLAGGPNTGELFF.

In its sample, this clonotype was seen many times. This rearrangement joins TRBV20-1 to TRBJ2-5, with D possibly called TRBD1 or TRBD2 (5 bases each). This CDR3 spans 13 amino acids. V was clipped by 6 bases and J by 0 bases, with 11 bases between them. Per the germline V gene, CDR1 is DFQATT and CDR2 is SNEGSKA (reference sequence). The CDR3 DNA follows: TGCAGTGCCAGGGCCGGGGACCAAGAGACCCAGTACTTC. Its translation: CSARAGDQETQYF.

This clonotype was counted at least ten times. V is TRBV6-1 and J is TRBJ2-7, with 10 bases fitting TRBD2. This CDR3 is 14 amino acids long. CDR1 is MNHNS, CDR2 SASEGT, per germline. V was pared by 7 bases and J by 7 bases, with 10 bases of the junction left unmatched. DNA of the CDR3: TGTGCCAGCACTCCGAGCGGGGGGGCGGGTGAGCAGTACTTC. Amino acid sequence: CASTPSGGAGEQYF.

This clonotype was seen many times. J is TRBJ1-2 and V is TRBV20-1, with unresolved D. Deletions cut 2 bases from V and 7 bases from J, with 20 bases between. Germline CDR1 is DFQATT and CDR2 is SNEGSKA (reference sequence). This CDR3 has 15 amino acids. The CDR3 DNA reads TGCAGTGCTAGAAGTGCGGTCCTACCATCGGGTGGCTACACCTTC. Its translation is CSARSAVLPSGGYTF.

V usage is TRBV6-1 and J usage is TRBJ1-1; no reliable D call. Per germline, CDR1 MNHNS and CDR2 SASEGT. V was pared by 7 bases and J by 4 bases, with 10 bases between. The CDR3 consists of 12 residues. In DNA form, the CDR3 reads TGTGCCAGCATGGGTGGGCCCACTGAAGCTTTCTTT. Protein product: CASMGGPTEAFF.